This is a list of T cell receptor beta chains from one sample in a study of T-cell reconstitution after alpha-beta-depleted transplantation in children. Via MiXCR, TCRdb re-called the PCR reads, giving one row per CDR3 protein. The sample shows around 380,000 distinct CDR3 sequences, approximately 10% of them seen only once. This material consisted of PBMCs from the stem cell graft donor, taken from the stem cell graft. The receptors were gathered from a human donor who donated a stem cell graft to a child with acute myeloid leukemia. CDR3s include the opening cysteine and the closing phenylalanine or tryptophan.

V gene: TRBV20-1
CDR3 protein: CSARAQGTTDTQYF

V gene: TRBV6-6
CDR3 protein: CASSLYTDTQYF

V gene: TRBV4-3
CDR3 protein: CASSQGLQGGYGTDTQYF

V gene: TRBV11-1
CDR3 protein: CASSFREAYNEQFF

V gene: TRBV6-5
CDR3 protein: CASTDLQETEAFF

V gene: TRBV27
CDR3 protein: CASSGGGAYNEQFF

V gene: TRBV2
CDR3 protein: CARSGVGTTEAFF

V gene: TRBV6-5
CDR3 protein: CASSYGLTTEAFF

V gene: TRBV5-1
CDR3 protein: CASSRTGGIQETQYF

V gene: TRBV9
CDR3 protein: CASSVSGRAGNEQFF

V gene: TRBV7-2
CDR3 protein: CASSHDGGEGQPQHF

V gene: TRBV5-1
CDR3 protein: CASSLTGGYSNIQYF

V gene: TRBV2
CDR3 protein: CASSIQGKDGELFF

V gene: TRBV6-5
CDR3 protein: CASSSAPGADDNEQFF

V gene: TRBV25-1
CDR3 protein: CASSLAMNTEAFF

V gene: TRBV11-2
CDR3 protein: CASVRGVSADYGYTF

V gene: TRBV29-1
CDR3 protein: CSARDRGRDEQFF

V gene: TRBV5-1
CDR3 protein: CASSRGLAGADNEQFF

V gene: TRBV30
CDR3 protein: CAWSVLGGAEAFF

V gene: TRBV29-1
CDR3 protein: CSGLGLAGGDEQYF

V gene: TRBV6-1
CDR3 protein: CASSQTSRADTQYF

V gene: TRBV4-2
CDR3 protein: CASSQSAPGLAGGPDYYNEQFF

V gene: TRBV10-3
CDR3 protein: CAISDGGTTNEKLFF

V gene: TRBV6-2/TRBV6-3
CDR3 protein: CASQLLGGGEQFF

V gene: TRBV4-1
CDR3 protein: CASSQGAASEQYF

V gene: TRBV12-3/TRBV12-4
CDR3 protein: CASSFGQAYTEAFF

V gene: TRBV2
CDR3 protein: CASNIQGIGQPQHF

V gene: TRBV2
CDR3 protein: CASSALATNEKLFF

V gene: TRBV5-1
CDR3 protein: CASSASEETQYF

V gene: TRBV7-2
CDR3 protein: CASSLGPANYGYTF

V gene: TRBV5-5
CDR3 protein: CASSPDRGGITRELFF

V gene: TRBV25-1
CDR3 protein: CASSESRPSTNEKLFF

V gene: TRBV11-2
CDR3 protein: CASSRRDRVRTDTQYF

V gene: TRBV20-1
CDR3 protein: CSARDPEGDYEQYF

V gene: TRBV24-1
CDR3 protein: CATGGQGTNTGELFF

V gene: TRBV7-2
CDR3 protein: CASSPISSGNTIYF

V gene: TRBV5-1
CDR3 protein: CASSLERGKADTQYF

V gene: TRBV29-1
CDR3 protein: CSVVSSVYGYTF

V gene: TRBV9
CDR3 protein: CASSASLTGELFF

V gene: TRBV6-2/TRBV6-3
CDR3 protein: CASKDSYNEQFF

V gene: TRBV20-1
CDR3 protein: CSARAQGGQPHHF

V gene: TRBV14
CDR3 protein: CASSQDQSRGTMGIQYF

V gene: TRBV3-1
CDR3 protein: CASSPIAGGSAVDTQYF

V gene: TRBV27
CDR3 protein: CASSLSRGRGAGNQPQHF

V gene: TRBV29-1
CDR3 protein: CSALLEDAAYEQYF

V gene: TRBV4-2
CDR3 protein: CASSQEVGRGWSPSYEQYF

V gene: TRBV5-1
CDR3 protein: CASSSGQGSSYNEQFF